The sequence of this T cell receptor (beta chain) was determined in a study of blood T cell repertoires in COVID-19. In the study overall: Samples came from the United States, Italy and Spain, spanning acute and convalescent COVID-19. T cells, B-cell-depleted T cells, or PBMCs provided the cDNA or gDNA that served as material.

In the authors' workflow: Nucleated cell counts were estimated from reference gene primer amplification. Produced via immunoSEQ multiplex PCR; TCRdb's table is partial and in-frame only. That table supplies the V and J calls and clone size; D and trimming were determined from the DNA. The sample has 190,000 or so clones, roughly nine tenths seen once; the top ten hold about 0.81%. Germline V gene sequence: CDR1 SNHLY, CDR2 FYNNEI. The V and J ends lost 5 bases and 8 bases, in that order; junction bases with no gene match: 4. The CDR3 has 13 amino acids. The sequence was collected from a woman between 65 and 79 years old with acute or convalescent COVID-19. Input material: peripheral blood. This chain joins TRBV2 and TRBJ2-1, with 9 bases fitting TRBD2. The DNA for the CDR3 is TGTGCCAGCAGTCTTAGCGGGAGCTATGAGCAGTTCTTC. Translated: CASSLSGSYEQFF.